Below are 32 T cell receptor beta chains sequenced from a single sample in a study of blood T cell repertoires in COVID-19. Repertoires were generated with immunoSEQ multiplex PCR, while TCRdb's copy carries only in-frame clones and drops some. The sample contains 250,000 or so clones, around four fifths of which appear only once. Sequenced input: peripheral blood. The receptors were sampled from a woman in her seventies with acute or convalescent COVID-19.

The rearrangement uses TRBV19 and TRBJ2-7; D ambiguous. Germline lookup yields CDR1 LNHDA and CDR2 SQIVND (reference sequence). The germline V and J ends were trimmed by 5 bases and 2 bases, with 7 bases remaining between them. The CDR3 extends over 12 amino acids. This CDR3 reads CASSQSAYEQYF. Written as DNA, the CDR3 is TGTGCCAGTAGTCAGAGCGCCTACGAGCAGTACTTC.

The V and J genes are TRBV4-2 and TRBJ2-5, with no clear D. This CDR3 region has 11 residues. Germline loops: CDR1 LGHNA, CDR2 YNFKEQ. V lost 3 bases and J 3 bases, leaving 2 bases between the germline ends. The CDR3 DNA sequence: TGTGCCAGCAGCCACGAAGAGACCCAGTACTTC. This encodes CASSHEETQYF.

The chain is built from TRBV6-2 or TRBV6-3 and TRBJ2-6, with TRBD1 matching over 9 bases. The V gene's germline CDR1 is MNHEY and CDR2 SVGEGT. J lost 0 bases, V lost 2 bases, and 8 bases had no gene match. The CDR3 sequence is 19 residues long. CDR3 sequence reads: CASSYGWGQGSSGANVLTF. The CDR3 DNA follows: TGTGCCAGCAGTTACGGTTGGGGACAGGGAAGCTCTGGGGCCAACGTCCTGACTTTC.

This clone was counted a single time. The rearrangement joins TRBV12-3 or TRBV12-4 to TRBJ1-1; no definite D call. Deletions cut 3 bases from V and 5 bases from J, with 10 bases between. The CDR3 sequence is 13 residues long. The chain's CDR3 is CASSLREGTEAFF. The CDR3 DNA sequence: TGTGCCAGCAGTTTGAGGGAAGGGACTGAAGCTTTCTTT.

The chain combines TRBV11-1 with TRBJ2-5; D remains unclear. This CDR3 has 14 residues. Germline V gene lookup returns CDR1 SGHAT and CDR2 FQDESV (reference sequence). The ends were cut back, 2 bases at V and 2 bases at J, with 9 bases in the middle. CDR3 amino acids: CASSLNSGQETQYF. The CDR3 DNA sequence: TGTGCCAGCAGCTTAAATTCAGGACAAGAGACCCAGTACTTC.

This clone has a handful of counts. The genes are TRBV5-1 and TRBJ2-7; TRBD1 is a possible D gene (6 bases). In germline, CDR1 is SGHRS, CDR2 YFSETQ. Trimming pared 1 base from V and 0 bases from J, leaving 8 bases between. There are 14 residues in the CDR3. The CDR3 spells CASSLLDSSYEQYF. The CDR3 DNA follows: TGCGCCAGCAGCTTGTTGGACAGCTCCTACGAGCAGTACTTC.

This clone is a singleton in its sample. The chain recombines TRBV28 with TRBJ1-2; D unresolved. CDR3 length equals 12 residues. The germline CDR1 and CDR2 sequences are MDHEN and SYDVKM. With 4 bases removed from V and 8 bases from J, the gap between germline ends came to 11 bases. The CDR3 here is CASSSHTYGYTF. Here the CDR3 DNA reads TGTGCCAGCAGTTCCCATACTTACGGCTACACCTTC.

This chain connects TRBV5-4 to TRBJ2-7; no clear D. The CDR3 runs 13 residues. V was pared by 4 bases and J by 2 bases, with 10 bases between. Per the germline V gene, CDR1 is SGHNT and CDR2 is YYREEE (reference sequence). Here the CDR3 reads CASSPTGAYEQYF. As DNA, the CDR3 is TGTGCCAGCAGCCCGACTGGAGCCTACGAGCAGTACTTC.

This clone was counted a single time. V is TRBV6-6 and J is TRBJ1-4, with a weak D call TRBD1 (5 bases). Trimming cost V 1 base and J 2 bases, with 8 bases left between them. Germline V gene sequence: CDR1 MNHNY, CDR2 SVGAGI (reference sequence). The CDR3 runs to 15 residues. The CDR3, as DNA: TGTGCCAGCAGTTACTTCGGGGGGACTAATGAAAAACTGTTTTTT. Encoded protein: CASSYFGGTNEKLFF.

The chain combines TRBV5-1 with TRBJ2-5; TRBD1 is a possible D gene (6 bases). The CDR3 is 14 residues long. The V gene's germline CDR1 is SGHRS and CDR2 YFSETQ. Trimming pared 4 bases from V and 5 bases from J, leaving 15 bases between. For the CDR3, the DNA is TGCGCCAGCAGCCCGGGACATCTTGGGGAGACCCAGTACTTC. Its translation is CASSPGHLGETQYF.

There are a few counts of this clone. This chain connects TRBV7-8 to TRBJ1-3; D gene unclear. Trimming shortened V by 5 bases and J by 0 bases, and 8 bases separated the two germline ends. The CDR3 length is 14 residues. Germline CDR1 reads SGHVS; CDR2 reads FQNEAQ. The CDR3 DNA reads TGTGCCAGCAGCAAAGAGGGCTCTGGAAACACCATATATTTT. It yields the protein CASSKEGSGNTIYF.

The chain is built from TRBV5-1 and TRBJ2-1; 9 nucleotides line up with TRBD2. The J segment lost 2 bases and the V segment lost 5 bases, leaving 14 bases of the junction unmatched. This CDR3 has 18 amino acids. Germline CDR1 and CDR2: SGHRS and YFSETQ. The CDR3 region is CASRSGTSLYGAYNEQFF. As DNA, the CDR3 is TGCGCCAGCAGGTCCGGGACTAGCCTATACGGCGCCTACAATGAGCAGTTCTTC.

This rearrangement joins TRBV19 to TRBJ1-6; maybe TRBD1 (6 bases). Germline CDR1 LNHDA, CDR2 SQIVND (reference sequence). The CDR3 totals 14 residues. Trimming left V 4 bases short and J 7 bases short, with 11 bases between. CDR3 nucleotide sequence: TGTGCCAGTAGTACAGACAGGCCCAATTCACCCCTCCACTTT. This sequence encodes CASSTDRPNSPLHF.

The rearrangement uses TRBV2 and TRBJ1-5, with D maybe TRBD1 (6 bases). Trimming removed 4 bases from V and 3 bases from J, with 16 bases in between. The CDR3 contains 16 residues. Per the germline V gene, CDR1 is SNHLY and CDR2 is FYNNEI. This CDR3 reads CASSARQTGNNQPQHF. The CDR3 DNA sequence: TGTGCCAGCAGTGCCCGCCAAACAGGGAACAATCAGCCCCAGCATTTT.

This chain uses TRBV6-5 with TRBJ2-7; TRBD1 matches at 7 bases. CDR3 length: 13 residues. Germline values: CDR1 MNHEY, CDR2 SVGAGI. V gave up 5 bases and J gave up 2 bases; unmatched junction bases: 3. For the CDR3, the DNA is TGTGCCAGCAGTCCGGGACAGCCCTACGAGCAGTACTTC. Translated, it gives CASSPGQPYEQYF.

The genes are TRBV7-2 and TRBJ1-6, with TRBD1 identical over 8 bases. This CDR3 contains 17 residues. With V trimmed by 0 bases and J by 8 bases, 9 bases remained unmatched. From germline, CDR1 is SGHTA and CDR2 FQGNSA. This CDR3 reads CASSLASPTGGDSPLHF. The CDR3 bases are TGTGCCAGCAGCTTAGCTTCCCCCACAGGGGGGGATTCACCCCTCCACTTT.

This chain connects TRBV29-1 to TRBJ2-5; perhaps TRBD2 as D (5 bases). Per the germline V gene, CDR1 is SQVTM and CDR2 is ANQGSEA. V was shortened by 8 bases and J by 3 bases, with 16 bases between the two germline ends. CDR3 length: 13 residues. The CDR3 DNA sequence: TGCAGCCTCAGGCAGTGGGGAGAAGAGACCCAGTACTTC. It codes for CSLRQWGEETQYF.

The V and J genes are TRBV6-2 or TRBV6-3 and TRBJ2-7; TRBD1 matches at 7 bases. The V gene's germline CDR1 is MNHEY and CDR2 SVGEGT. The CDR3 runs to 20 residues. Germline trimming cut 0 bases from V and 5 bases from J; bases unmatched to any gene: 22. The CDR3 DNA follows: TGTGCCAGCAGTTACTCGACCGTTACCCTGGACAGGCCACTCCCTGACGAGCAGTACTTC. It codes for CASSYSTVTLDRPLPDEQYF.

Note on this clone: Compared with germline, one end of the junction differs, possibly owing to a read error. V and J are TRBV5-1 and TRBJ2-5, with 9 bases that match TRBD2. Germline CDR1 reads SGHRS; CDR2 reads YFSETQ. The CDR3 contains 16 residues. The CDR3: CARSLAAGGAQETQYF. CDR3 bases: TGCGCCCGCAGCTTGGCGGCGGGGGGGGCCCAAGAGACCCAGTACTTC.

This sequence joins TRBV6-5 and TRBJ1-1; possible D gene TRBD1, 5 bases. The CDR3 consists of 13 residues. From germline, CDR1 is MNHEY and CDR2 SVGAGI. V dropped 4 bases and J dropped 5 bases, with 11 bases sitting between them. In nucleotides, the CDR3 is TGTGCCAGCAGTTGGGGGGGAGATACTGAAGCTTTCTTT. Protein product: CASSWGGDTEAFF.

The chain employs TRBV9 and TRBJ1-5, with 10 positions matching TRBD1. The CDR3 has 15 residues. Unmatched junction bases numbered 6, after V lost 5 bases and J lost 4 bases. Germline V gene data show CDR1 as SGDLS and CDR2 as YYNGEE. The CDR3 reads CASSRDRGANQPQHF. The CDR3 DNA sequence: TGTGCCAGCAGTAGGGACAGGGGCGCTAATCAGCCCCAGCATTTT.

The chain uses TRBV6-2 or TRBV6-3 and TRBJ1-5; the match to TRBD1 covers 10 bases. With 2 bases clipped from V and 7 bases from J, the junction kept 2 bases outside the gene matches. Germline CDR1 MNHEY, CDR2 SVGEGT. The CDR3 has 14 amino acids. The CDR3 DNA is TGTGCCAGCAGTTACCGGGACAGGGGACAGCCCCAGCATTTT. Residues: CASSYRDRGQPQHF.

This clone has only a few counts. The genes are TRBV2 and TRBJ1-2; 10 bases are shared with TRBD1. The CDR3 extends over 14 amino acids. Trimming cost V 5 bases and J 6 bases; bases outside gene matches: 6. Germline CDR1 reads SNHLY; CDR2 reads FYNNEI. This CDR3 reads CASSNYGTGDGYTF. The CDR3 coding sequence is TGTGCCAGCAGTAACTACGGGACAGGGGATGGCTACACCTTC.

This clone was seen a few times. The chain links TRBV29-1 to TRBJ2-3, with D unresolved. Looked up from germline, CDR1 is SQVTM and CDR2 is ANQGSEA. Deletions cut 4 bases from V and 4 bases from J, with 15 bases between. The CDR3 totals 14 residues. CDR3 protein: CSVGLLVGADTQYF. CDR3 in DNA: TGCAGCGTTGGTCTCCTCGTAGGAGCAGATACGCAGTATTTT.

V and J are TRBV4-3 and TRBJ2-2; TRBD1 aligns across 10 bases. CDR3 length: 16 residues. Germline CDR1 LGHNA, CDR2 YSLEER. The trim removed 2 bases at V and 4 bases at J, leaving 4 bases unmatched. In DNA, the CDR3 is TGCGCCAGCAGCCAATTGGGGACAGGGGCCACCGGGGAGCTGTTTTTT. It translates to CASSQLGTGATGELFF.

J is TRBJ2-5 and V is TRBV4-3; 10 bases are a match to TRBD2. Germline values: CDR1 LGHNA, CDR2 YSLEER. Germline trimming cut 0 bases from V and 5 bases from J; bases unmatched to any gene: 18. The CDR3 has 20 residues. The CDR3 DNA sequence: TGCGCCAGCAGCCAAGATCTGGCTAGCGGGGGACTCCTTAAGTGGGAGACCCAGTACTTC. It yields the protein CASSQDLASGGLLKWETQYF.

The V gene is TRBV28, the J gene TRBJ1-4; the match to TRBD1 covers 8 bases. The V gene end was trimmed by 3 bases and the J gene end by 8 bases; junction bases not matched to a gene: 8. Germline V CDR1 and CDR2: MDHEN, SYDVKM. This CDR3 has 15 residues. CDR3 sequence (DNA): TGTGCCAGCAGTTTGACAGGGGCCGCTGTGGAAAAACTGTTTTTT. It is translated as CASSLTGAAVEKLFF.

The J gene is TRBJ1-2, the V gene TRBV19, with D possibly matching TRBD1 (6 bases). Germline loops: CDR1 LNHDA, CDR2 SQIVND (reference sequence). The CDR3 is 13 residues long. The ends were cut back, 6 bases at V and 4 bases at J, with 12 bases in the middle. CDR3 bases: TGTGCCAGTAGCCGCGGACAGATCTATGGCTACACCTTC. Amino acid sequence: CASSRGQIYGYTF.

The V gene is TRBV29-1, the J gene TRBJ2-5; 7 bases are a match to TRBD1. The CDR3 loop spans 14 amino acids. With 7 bases clipped from V and 1 base from J, the junction kept 9 bases outside the gene matches. Germline V gene lookup returns CDR1 SQVTM and CDR2 ANQGSEA. The CDR3 nucleotides are TGCAGCGCGCAAAAACAGGGGTTCCAAGAGACCCAGTACTTC. This gives the protein CSAQKQGFQETQYF.

V is TRBV10-3 and J is TRBJ2-7, with 7 bases that match TRBD1. Trimming at V came to 0 bases and at J to 5 bases, leaving 7 bases not matched to a gene. The CDR3 is 15 residues long. Germline values: CDR1 ENHRY, CDR2 SYGVKD. The DNA for the CDR3 is TGTGCCATCAGTGAGTCAAAGGGGGCGAGGGACGAGCAGTACTTC. Its protein is CAISESKGARDEQYF.

V is TRBV2 and J is TRBJ2-5, with TRBD2 matching 9 bases. Looked up from germline, CDR1 is SNHLY and CDR2 is FYNNEI. CDR3 size: 14 residues. Trimming cost V 6 bases and J 1 base; bases outside gene matches: 3. The CDR3 DNA reads TGTGCCAGCAGAGCGGGGGGCGTCCAAGAGACCCAGTACTTC. It encodes CASRAGGVQETQYF.

This sequence joins TRBV7-9 and TRBJ1-6, with TRBD1 as a possible D gene (5 bases). The ends were cut back, 5 bases at V and 9 bases at J, with 11 bases in the middle. The CDR3 contains 13 residues. Germline V lookup: CDR1 SEHNR, CDR2 FQNEAQ (reference sequence). CDR3 in DNA: TGTGCCAGCAGCGCAGGGTACCGTTCACCCCTCCACTTT. Translation gives CASSAGYRSPLHF.